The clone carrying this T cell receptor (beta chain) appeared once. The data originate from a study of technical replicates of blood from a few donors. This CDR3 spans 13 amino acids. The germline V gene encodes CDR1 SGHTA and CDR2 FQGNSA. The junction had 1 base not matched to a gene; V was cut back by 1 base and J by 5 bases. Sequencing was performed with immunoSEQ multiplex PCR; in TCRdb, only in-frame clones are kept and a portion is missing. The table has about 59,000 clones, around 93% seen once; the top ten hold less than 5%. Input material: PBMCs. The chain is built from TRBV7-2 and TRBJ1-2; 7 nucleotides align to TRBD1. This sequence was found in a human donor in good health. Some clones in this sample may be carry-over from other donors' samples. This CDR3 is CASSLEQGYGYTF. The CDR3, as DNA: TGTGCCAGCAGCTTAGAACAGGGGTATGGCTACACCTTC.